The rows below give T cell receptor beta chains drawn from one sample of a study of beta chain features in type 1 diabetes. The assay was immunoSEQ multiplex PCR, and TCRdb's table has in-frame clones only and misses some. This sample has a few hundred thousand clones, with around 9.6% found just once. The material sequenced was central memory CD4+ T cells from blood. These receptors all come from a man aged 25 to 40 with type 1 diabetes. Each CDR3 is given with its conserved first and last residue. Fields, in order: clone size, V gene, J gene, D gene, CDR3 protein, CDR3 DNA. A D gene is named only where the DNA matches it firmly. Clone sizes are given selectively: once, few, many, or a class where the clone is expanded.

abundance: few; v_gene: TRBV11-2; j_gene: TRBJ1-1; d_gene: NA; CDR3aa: CASSSTGTSTEAFF; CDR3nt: TGTGCCAGCAGCTCAACCGGGACCAGCACTGAAGCTTTCTTT
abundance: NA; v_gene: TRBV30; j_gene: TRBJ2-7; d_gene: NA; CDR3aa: CAWSVPVTLNEQYF; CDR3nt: TGTGCCTGGAGTGTCCCCGTAACTTTAAACGAGCAGTACTTC
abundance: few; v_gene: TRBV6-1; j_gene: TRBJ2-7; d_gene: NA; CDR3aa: CASIVNPGISYEQYF; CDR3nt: TGTGCCAGCATAGTGAACCCAGGAATTTCCTACGAGCAGTACTTC
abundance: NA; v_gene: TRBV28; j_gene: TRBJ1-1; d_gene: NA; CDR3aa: CASSPGGYTEAFF; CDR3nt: TGTGCCAGCAGCCCCGGAGGGTACACTGAAGCTTTCTTT
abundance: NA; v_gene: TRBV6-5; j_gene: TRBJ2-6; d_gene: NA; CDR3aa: CASSRGSSGANVLTF; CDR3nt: TGTGCCAGCAGTCGCGGTTCTTCTGGGGCCAACGTCCTGACTTTC
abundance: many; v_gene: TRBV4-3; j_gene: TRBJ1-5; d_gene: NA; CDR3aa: CASSQDMGDQPQHF; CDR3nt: TGCGCCAGCAGCCAAGATATGGGCGATCAGCCCCAGCATTTT
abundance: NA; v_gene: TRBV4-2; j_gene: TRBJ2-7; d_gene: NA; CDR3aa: CASSQERASEQYF; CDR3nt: TGTGCCAGCAGCCAAGAAAGGGCCAGCGAGCAGTACTTC
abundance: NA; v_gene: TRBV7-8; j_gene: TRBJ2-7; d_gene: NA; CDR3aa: CASSFGLVIPEQYF; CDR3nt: TGTGCCAGCAGCTTTGGATTAGTTATCCCGGAGCAGTACTTC
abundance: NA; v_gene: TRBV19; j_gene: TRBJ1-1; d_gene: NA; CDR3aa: CASSIDQRRNTEAFF; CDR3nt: TGTGCCAGTAGTATAGATCAACGGAGGAACACTGAAGCTTTCTTT
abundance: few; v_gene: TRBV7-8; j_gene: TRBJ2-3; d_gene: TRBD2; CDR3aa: CASRTSRTDTQYF; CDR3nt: TGTGCCAGTCGGACTAGCAGGACAGATACGCAGTATTTT
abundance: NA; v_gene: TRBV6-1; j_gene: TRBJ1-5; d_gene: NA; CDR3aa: CALQRFSNQPQHF; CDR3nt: TGTGCCCTGCAGCGTTTCAGCAATCAGCCCCAGCATTTT
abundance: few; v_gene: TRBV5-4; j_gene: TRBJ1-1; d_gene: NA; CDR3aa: CASSLLGPNTEAFF; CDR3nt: TGTGCCAGCAGCTTGTTAGGGCCGAACACTGAAGCTTTCTTT
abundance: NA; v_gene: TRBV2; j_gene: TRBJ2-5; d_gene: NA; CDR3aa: CASAEGRGTETQYF; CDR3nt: TGTGCCAGTGCGGAGGGCAGGGGGACAGAGACCCAGTACTTC
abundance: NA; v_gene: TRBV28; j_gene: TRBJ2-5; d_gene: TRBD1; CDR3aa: CASSLVGQGGETQYF; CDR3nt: TGTGCCAGCAGTTTAGTTGGACAGGGAGGAGAGACCCAGTACTTC
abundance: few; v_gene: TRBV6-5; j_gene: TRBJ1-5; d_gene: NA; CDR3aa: CASSYIGRNQPQHF; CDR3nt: TGTGCCAGCAGTTACATCGGTAGAAATCAGCCCCAGCATTTT
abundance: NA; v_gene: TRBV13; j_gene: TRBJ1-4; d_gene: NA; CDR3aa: CASSLGGTNEKLFF; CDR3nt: TGTGCCAGCAGCTTAGGAGGAACTAATGAAAAACTGTTTTTT
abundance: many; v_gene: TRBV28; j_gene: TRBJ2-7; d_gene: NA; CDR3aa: CASRPGVGSEQYF; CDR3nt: TGTGCCAGCAGGCCTGGGGTGGGGAGCGAGCAGTACTTC
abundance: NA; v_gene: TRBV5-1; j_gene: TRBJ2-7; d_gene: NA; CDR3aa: CASSLGGVTGDEQYF; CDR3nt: TGCGCCAGCAGCTTGGGAGGGGTAACAGGCGACGAGCAGTACTTC
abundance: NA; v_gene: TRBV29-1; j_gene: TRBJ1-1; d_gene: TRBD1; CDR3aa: CSVVGSGGPNTEAFF; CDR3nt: TGCAGCGTTGTTGGGTCAGGGGGACCAAACACTGAAGCTTTCTTT
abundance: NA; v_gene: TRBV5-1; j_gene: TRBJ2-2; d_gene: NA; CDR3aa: CASSPSIGAGGELFF; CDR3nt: TGCGCCAGCAGCCCTAGCATAGGGGCGGGCGGGGAGCTGTTTTTT
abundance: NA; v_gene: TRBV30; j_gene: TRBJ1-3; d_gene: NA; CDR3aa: CAWGTSGNTIYF; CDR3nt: TGTGCCTGGGGGACTTCTGGAAACACCATATATTTT
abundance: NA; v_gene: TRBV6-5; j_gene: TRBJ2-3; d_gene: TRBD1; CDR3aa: CASSYTGGMTDTQYF; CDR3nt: TGTGCCAGCAGTTACACAGGGGGGATGACAGATACGCAGTATTTT
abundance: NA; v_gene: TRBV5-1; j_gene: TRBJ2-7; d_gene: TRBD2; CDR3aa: CASSWTSGSTAPYEQYF; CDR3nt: TGCGCCAGCAGCTGGACTAGCGGGTCAACCGCCCCTTACGAGCAGTACTTC
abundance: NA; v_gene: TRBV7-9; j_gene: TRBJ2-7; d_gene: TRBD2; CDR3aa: CASSLISGVYEQYF; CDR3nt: TGTGCCAGCAGCTTAATCAGCGGGGTCTACGAGCAGTACTTC
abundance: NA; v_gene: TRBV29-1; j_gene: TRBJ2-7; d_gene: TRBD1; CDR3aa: CSVGTGGFEQYF; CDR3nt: TGCAGCGTTGGGACAGGGGGCTTCGAGCAGTACTTC
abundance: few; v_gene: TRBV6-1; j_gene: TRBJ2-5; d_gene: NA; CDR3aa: CASSEALRGAGQETQYF; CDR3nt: TGTGCCAGCAGTGAAGCGCTTCGAGGGGCGGGACAAGAGACCCAGTACTTC
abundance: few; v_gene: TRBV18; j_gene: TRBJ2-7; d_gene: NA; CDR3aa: CASCEGMSSYEQYF; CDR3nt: TGTGCCAGCTGCGAAGGAATGAGCTCCTACGAGCAGTACTTC
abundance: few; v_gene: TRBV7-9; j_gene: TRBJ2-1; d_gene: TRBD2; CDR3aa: CASPGGGNSYNEQFF; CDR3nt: TGTGCCAGCCCGGGGGGTGGGAATAGTTACAATGAGCAGTTCTTC
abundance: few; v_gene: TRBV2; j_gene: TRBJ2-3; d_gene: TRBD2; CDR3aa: CASSYSGRAIGAQYF; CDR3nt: TGTGCCAGCAGTTATAGCGGGAGGGCCATCGGGGCGCAGTATTTT
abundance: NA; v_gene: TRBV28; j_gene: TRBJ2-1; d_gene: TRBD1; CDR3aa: CASSRGTGWDEQFF; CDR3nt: TGTGCCAGCAGTCGTGGGACAGGGTGGGATGAGCAGTTCTTC
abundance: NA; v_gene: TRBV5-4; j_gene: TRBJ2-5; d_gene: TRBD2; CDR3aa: CASSLGGTSGRRETQYF; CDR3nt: TGTGCCAGCAGCTTGGGTGGGACTAGCGGGAGGAGAGAGACCCAGTACTTC
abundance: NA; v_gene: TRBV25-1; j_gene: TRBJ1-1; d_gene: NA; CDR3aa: CASSYRGTEAFF; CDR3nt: TGTGCCAGCAGTTACAGAGGGACTGAAGCTTTCTTT
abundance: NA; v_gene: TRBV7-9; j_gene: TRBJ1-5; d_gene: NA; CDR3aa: CASSDRDGSNQPQHF; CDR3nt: TGTGCCAGCAGCGACCGGGACGGTAGCAATCAGCCCCAGCATTTT
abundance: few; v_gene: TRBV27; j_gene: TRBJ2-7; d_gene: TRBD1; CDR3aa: CASSPGRGLTYEQYF; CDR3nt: TGTGCCAGCAGTCCCGGCAGGGGGCTCACCTACGAGCAGTACTTC
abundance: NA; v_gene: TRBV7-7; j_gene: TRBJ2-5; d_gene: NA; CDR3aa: CASSLGAPGGSGETQYF; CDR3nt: TGTGCCAGCAGCTTAGGGGCTCCCGGGGGTAGTGGAGAGACCCAGTACTTC
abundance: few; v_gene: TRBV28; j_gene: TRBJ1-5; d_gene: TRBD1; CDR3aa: CASSGPGQGFQPQHF; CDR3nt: TGTGCCAGCAGTGGTCCGGGACAGGGTTTCCAGCCCCAGCATTTT
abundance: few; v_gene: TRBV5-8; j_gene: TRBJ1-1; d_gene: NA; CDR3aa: CASSLFGGTEAFF; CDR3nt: TGTGCCAGCAGCCTTTTTGGGGGAACTGAAGCTTTCTTT
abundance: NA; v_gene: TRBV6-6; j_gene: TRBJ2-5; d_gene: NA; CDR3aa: CAIRDNPEGETQYF; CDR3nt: TGTGCCATCAGGGACAATCCCGAGGGAGAGACCCAGTACTTC
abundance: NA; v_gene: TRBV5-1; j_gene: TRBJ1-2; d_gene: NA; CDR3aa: CASSLMTGANYGYTF; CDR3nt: TGCGCCAGCAGCCTAATGACAGGAGCTAACTATGGCTACACCTTC